What follows are 27 T cell receptor beta chains derived from one specimen sequenced in a study of cytotoxic CD8 clonotypes in ibrutinib-treated CLL. The table came from immunoSEQ multiplex PCR; TCRdb's copy has only in-frame clones and leaves some out. The profile shows over 70,000 clones, roughly three quarters of them singletons. This material consisted of PBMCs, taken after 12 months of ibrutinib treatment. These TCRs come from a human donor with chronic lymphocytic leukemia.

This chain uses TRBV25-1 with TRBJ2-2; 8 positions match TRBD1. The CDR3 loop spans 16 amino acids. Germline V lookup: CDR1 MGHDK, CDR2 SYGVNS. After removal of 3 bases from V and 1 base from J, the junction contained 4 bases not matched to a gene. The CDR3 DNA follows: TGTGCCAGCAGTGACCCCGGACAGGGGAACACCGGGGAGCTGTTTTTT. Amino acid sequence: CASSDPGQGNTGELFF.

V gene TRBV6-5 combines with J gene TRBJ1-5; no definite D call. CDR1 and CDR2 (germline): MNHEY, SVGAGI. The CDR3 is made up of 15 amino acids. Deletions cut 5 bases from V and 6 bases from J, with 17 bases between. The CDR3 here is CASSQSKRARQPQHF. CDR3 DNA sequence: TGTGCCAGCAGTCAATCCAAGCGGGCTCGTCAGCCCCAGCATTTT.

The CDR3: CASSPRYEQYF. Here the CDR3 DNA reads TGTGCCAGCAGCCCCCGCTACGAGCAGTACTTC. This chain links TRBV7-2 with TRBJ2-5; D gene uncertain. The last part of the DNA fits TRBJ2-7 better; the J call may be wrong. Per germline, CDR1 SGHTA and CDR2 FQGNSA. The CDR3 sequence is 11 residues long.

This clone was detected only once. The J gene is TRBJ2-7, the V gene TRBV4-3; maybe TRBD2 (6 bases). This CDR3 has 18 amino acids. Germline assignment: CDR1 LGHNA and CDR2 YSLEER. V was clipped by 0 bases and J by 5 bases, with 23 bases between them. DNA for the CDR3: TGCGCCAGCAGCCAAGATCTTTTGCGGGGTAGCCGGCCCCACGAGCAGTACTTC. This encodes CASSQDLLRGSRPHEQYF.

This rearrangement joins TRBV28 to TRBJ1-2; D may be TRBD1 (5 bases). V was shortened by 3 bases and J by 3 bases, with 8 bases between the two germline ends. The CDR3 has 13 residues. Germline values: CDR1 MDHEN, CDR2 SYDVKM. The CDR3 DNA follows: TGTGCCAGCAGTTTGCAGGGATACTATGGCTACACCTTC. Translated: CASSLQGYYGYTF.

This clone was observed a few times. The J gene is TRBJ1-5, the V gene TRBV7-8; no clear D gene. Germline-derived CDR1 and CDR2 are SGHVS and FQNEAQ. There are 15 residues in the CDR3. Deletions cut 4 bases from V and 4 bases from J, with 14 bases between. As DNA, the CDR3 is TGTGCCAGCAGCTATAGCTCGGGGTCTAATCAGCCCCAGCATTTT. Residues: CASSYSSGSNQPQHF.

In its sample, this clone was seen a few times. J is TRBJ2-1 and V is TRBV9; 7 nucleotides match TRBD2. The ends lost 4 bases at V and 9 bases at J; junction bases unmatched: 10. CDR1 SGDLS and CDR2 YYNGEE come from the germline V gene. This CDR3 is built from 14 residues. CDR3 in DNA: TGTGCCAGCAGCTCAGGACTAGTCGGGAGTGAGCAGTTCTTC. The encoded protein is CASSSGLVGSEQFF.

This sequence joins TRBV7-9 and TRBJ2-7; maybe TRBD2 (6 bases). The ends were cut back, 4 bases at V and 3 bases at J, with 10 bases in the middle. In germline, CDR1 is SEHNR, CDR2 FQNEAQ (reference sequence). This CDR3 contains 13 residues. The CDR3 bases are TGTGCCAGCAGCTCGGGACTCCTCTACGAGCAGTACTTC. Encoded protein: CASSSGLLYEQYF.

The CDR3 region is CASSSGTTYFANTGELFF. The CDR3 bases are TGTGCCAGCAGCTCAGGGACAACTTACTTCGCGAACACCGGGGAGCTGTTTTTT. The chain carries TRBV7-9 and TRBJ2-2; a possible D gene is TRBD1 (6 bases). Trimming stripped 4 bases from V and 0 bases from J, with 18 bases between. The CDR3 runs 18 residues. Germline CDR1 and CDR2: SEHNR and FQNEAQ (reference sequence).

CDR3 sequence: CASSRGHGTDTQYF. The DNA of the CDR3 is TGTGCCAGCAGCCGTGGCCATGGCACAGATACGCAGTATTTT. The chain links TRBV7-3 to TRBJ2-3; no firm D call. Trimming pared 5 bases from V and 1 base from J, leaving 10 bases between. Looked up from germline, CDR1 is SGHTA and CDR2 is FQGTGA. The CDR3 length is 14 residues. Full variable domain (rest looked up from reference TRBV7-3 and TRBJ2-3): GAGVSQTPSNKVTEKGKYVELRCDPISGHTALYWYRQSLGQGPEFLIYFQGTGAADDSGLPNDRFFAVRPEGSVSTLKIQRTERGDSAVYLCASSRGHGTDTQYFGPGTRLTVL.

This clone was seen once. The V gene is TRBV13, the J gene TRBJ2-5, with TRBD2 identical over 10 bases. This CDR3 has 17 residues. Germline V CDR1 and CDR2: PRHDT, FYEKMQ (reference sequence). V lost 5 bases, J lost 1 base, and 10 bases stayed unmatched. The CDR3 sequence: CASSTKGLAEFQETQYF. The CDR3 DNA follows: TGTGCCAGCAGCACAAAAGGACTAGCGGAATTCCAAGAGACCCAGTACTTC.

This rearrangement joins TRBV20-1 to TRBJ2-5; D not certain. Per germline, CDR1 DFQATT and CDR2 SNEGSKA (reference sequence). V was clipped by 3 bases and J by 5 bases, with 4 bases between them. CDR3 length: 10 residues. Written as DNA, the CDR3 is TGCAGTGCTAGGGGGGAGACCCAGTACTTC. It specifies CSARGETQYF.

The V gene is TRBV14, the J gene TRBJ2-3; D may match TRBD1 or TRBD2 (6 bases each). Germline CDR1 and CDR2: SGHDN and FVKESK. This CDR3 is built from 13 residues. V was shortened by 1 base and J by 10 bases, with 12 bases between the two germline ends. CDR3 sequence reads: CASSQGGAPSQYF. The DNA for the CDR3 is TGTGCCAGCAGCCAAGGGGGGGCACCTTCGCAGTATTTT. Together with reference TRBV14 and TRBJ2-3, the CDR3 gives the full variable domain: EAGVTQFPSHSVIEKGQTVTLRCDPISGHDNLYWYRRVMGKEIKFLLHFVKESKQDESGMPNNRFLAERTGGTYSTLKVQPAELEDSGVYFCASSQGGAPSQYFGPGTRLTVL.

This clone came up a few times. The chain carries TRBV11-3 and TRBJ2-1; a possible D gene is TRBD2 (5 bases). The CDR3 is 14 amino acids. V dropped 0 bases and J dropped 3 bases, with 6 bases sitting between them. Germline V gene data show CDR1 as SGHNT and CDR2 as YENEEA. This CDR3 is CASSLDGGYNEQFF. CDR3 DNA: TGTGCCAGCAGCTTAGATGGAGGCTACAATGAGCAGTTCTTC. Complete variable domain (other parts from reference TRBV11-3 and TRBJ2-1): EAGVVQSPRYKIIEKKQPVAFWCNPISGHNTLYWYLQNLGQGPELLIRYENEEAVDDSQLPKDRFSAERLKGVDSTLKIQPAELGDSAVYLCASSLDGGYNEQFFGPGTRLTVL.

CDR3 in amino acids: CASSPRGRTHYEQYF. In DNA, the CDR3 is TGCGCCAGCAGCCCTCGAGGGCGGACCCACTACGAGCAGTACTTC. This chain uses TRBV5-1 with TRBJ2-7; a weak D match, TRBD2 (5 bases). The V gene's germline CDR1 is SGHRS and CDR2 YFSETQ. The V gene lost 4 bases and the J gene lost 3 bases, with 17 bases spanning the gap. CDR3 length equals 15 residues.

The chain carries TRBV9 and TRBJ2-7, with D hard to call. The CDR3 is 13 residues long. Trimming took 4 bases from V and 6 from J, leaving 14 bases between them. Germline lookup yields CDR1 SGDLS and CDR2 YYNGEE. CDR3 sequence (DNA): TGTGCCAGCAGCCGCCGGACCTCCGGCGAGCAGTACTTC. Its protein is CASSRRTSGEQYF.

Only a few counts were recorded for this clone. The V gene is TRBV9, the J gene TRBJ2-5; D is perhaps TRBD1 or TRBD2 (6 bases each). The V gene lost 0 bases and the J gene lost 5 bases, with 17 bases spanning the gap. This CDR3 is 16 amino acids long. Looked up from germline, CDR1 is SGDLS and CDR2 is YYNGEE. CDR3 region: CASSVAPRGPLETQYF. As DNA, the CDR3 is TGTGCCAGCAGCGTAGCGCCCCGGGGGCCATTGGAGACCCAGTACTTC. The full variable domain, its missing parts supplied by reference TRBV9 and TRBJ2-5, is DSGVTQTPKHLITATGQRVTLRCSPRSGDLSVYWYQQSLDQGLQFLIQYYNGEERAKGNILERFSAQQFPDLHSELNLSSLELGDSALYFCASSVAPRGPLETQYFGPGTRLLVL.

The CDR3 is CAIRRQGGGYTF. The CDR3 DNA sequence: TGTGCCATCAGACGACAGGGGGGTGGCTACACCTTC. This rearrangement joins TRBV10-3 to TRBJ1-2; 9 positions match TRBD1. The trim removed 6 bases at V and 7 bases at J, leaving 3 bases unmatched. CDR3 length equals 12 residues. CDR1 and CDR2 (germline): ENHRY, SYGVKD.

This chain uses TRBV6-6 with TRBJ2-3; the D gene is possibly TRBD2 (5 bases). Between the trimmed V and J ends, which lost 8 bases and 0 bases, there was a span of 12 bases. The CDR3 has 14 residues. Germline loops: CDR1 MNHNY, CDR2 SVGAGI (reference sequence). The CDR3 DNA reads TGTGCCAGCGCCGCTGGGGAGAGCACAGATACGCAGTATTTT. It specifies CASAAGESTDTQYF.

The rearrangement links TRBV5-1 to TRBJ2-7; maybe TRBD2 (6 bases). Per the germline V gene, CDR1 is SGHRS and CDR2 is YFSETQ. Between the trimmed V and J ends, which lost 1 base and 7 bases, there was a span of 9 bases. This CDR3 is built from 12 residues. CDR3 sequence (DNA): TGCGCCAGCAGCTTGACTCGGGGGGAGCAGTACTTC. This codes for CASSLTRGEQYF.

The CDR3 protein is CASRGPSSYEQYF. The CDR3, as DNA: TGTGCCAGCCGGGGACCGAGCTCCTACGAGCAGTACTTC. The chain joins TRBV7-2 to TRBJ2-7; D may correspond to TRBD1 or TRBD2 (5 bases each). CDR3 length equals 13 residues. Trimming removed 8 bases at V and 0 bases at J, with 11 bases between. Germline CDR1 is SGHTA and CDR2 is FQGNSA.

J is TRBJ1-1 and V is TRBV21-1. TRBV21-1 is assigned pseudogene status. CDR3 size: 17 residues. CDR3: CASSKAGTPGADTEAFF. CDR3 DNA sequence: TGTGCCAGCAGCAAAGCCGGGACTCCGGGGGCGGACACTGAAGCTTTCTTT.

This clone was counted a few times. The rearrangement links TRBV6-5 to TRBJ2-2, with TRBD2 identical over 7 bases. This CDR3 spans 15 amino acids. CDR1 and CDR2 from the germline V gene are MNHEY and SVGAGI. V was pared by 5 bases and J by 5 bases, with 8 bases of the junction left unmatched. CDR3 DNA sequence: TGTGCCAGCAGTACCAGCGGGGAAGGAACCGGGGAGCTGTTTTTT. The encoded protein is CASSTSGEGTGELFF.

V gene TRBV7-9 combines with J gene TRBJ1-1; D is uncertain. The CDR3 runs 14 residues. The germline V and J ends were trimmed by 7 bases and 0 bases, with 12 bases remaining between them. Germline CDR1 is SEHNR and CDR2 is FQNEAQ (reference sequence). In nucleotides, the CDR3 is TGTGCCAGCACCCCCGACACTTTGAACACTGAAGCTTTCTTT. Amino acids: CASTPDTLNTEAFF.

V and J are TRBV30 and TRBJ1-6; TRBD1 might be the D (5 bases). CDR1 is GTSNPN, CDR2 SVGIG, per germline (reference sequence). This CDR3 region has 13 residues. Between the trimmed V and J ends, which lost 0 bases and 10 bases, there was a span of 10 bases. CDR3: CAWSVGAGSPLHF. The DNA of the CDR3 is TGTGCCTGGAGTGTTGGGGCTGGATCACCCCTCCACTTT.

The J gene is TRBJ2-1, the V gene TRBV25-1, with TRBD1 matching over 8 bases. Germline assignment: CDR1 MGHDK and CDR2 SYGVNS. This CDR3 has 15 residues. V dropped 7 bases and J dropped 7; count of bases not matched to a gene: 12. CDR3: CASTQGAKGWNEQFF. The DNA of the CDR3 is TGTGCCAGCACTCAGGGGGCTAAAGGGTGGAATGAGCAGTTCTTC.

This clone was observed at least ten times. This sample includes further DNA sequences coding for the same CDR3. This chain uses TRBV9 with TRBJ2-1, with D unclear. Per germline, CDR1 SGDLS and CDR2 YYNGEE. V lost 0 bases and J lost 1, with 8 bases in between. The CDR3 spans 15 residues. In DNA form, the CDR3 reads TGTGCCAGCAGCGTAGCGCAGGAGTCCTACAATGAGCAGTTCTTC. Protein product: CASSVAQESYNEQFF.